Sequencing of this TCR beta chain was carried out in a study of beta chain features in type 1 diabetes (dated by TCRdb to 2016 to 2019). Background on the whole study: Patients and healthy donors did not differ in mean age, gender distribution, total cell number or subset yield. A total of 100 million to 140 million sorted cells were examined across all samples, and the number of cells per subset was strongly correlated with RNA yield. In the study, recently diagnosed type 1 diabetes patients and matched healthy donors were compared on the TCRB repertoires of their sorted circulating CD4+ T cell subsets. Regulatory and stem cell-like memory subsets were obtained from only 8 patients and roughly 8 healthy donors, while naive and central memory subsets were obtained from all 28 donors. Overall results and qualifications from the work: At VDJ recombination sites, type 1 diabetes patients had fewer insertions and more deleted nucleotides, which implies abnormalities in thymic rearrangement. Because small numbers of individuals were included in the HLA sub-analyses, any influence of HLA type on TCRB rearrangement was left unresolved. A moderate but significant shortening of TCRB CDR3 length was observed in type 1 diabetes patients in all four CD4+ subsets. Sequencing cDNA rather than genomic DNA could over-represent highly expressing activated cells, although activation and CD3 levels did not differ between groups. The naive, central memory and regulatory TCRB repertoires appeared to resemble one another more closely among patients than among healthy donors. PCR may preferentially amplify shorter templates, but because patient and control samples were amplified and corrected together, any resulting skew would affect both groups equally.

The sample holds a few counts of this clone. Its antigen remains undetermined. Base quality data are lacking; no much larger clone is found one base away. A distance of 15 bases separates the germline ends of V and J, which lose 7 bases and 8 bases respectively. From its cysteine to its phenylalanine, the CDR3 spans 13 amino acids. Solely the CDR3 DNA is kept, with 39 bases framed from the first base. The germline V gene (reference sequence) provides CDR1 LNHDA and CDR2 SQIVND. The entire amount of isolated RNA was reverse transcribed using the High Capacity cDNA Reverse Transcription Kit, so the sequenced TCRB transcripts were expressed ones. Deep immunoSEQ sequencing was performed on naive, central memory and regulatory T cell samples, with an average of approximately 3.9 million total reads per sample. After sorted cells were lysed in RLT buffer, RNA was extracted with DNase-treated RNeasy Micro or Mini kits, with the choice depending on cell number. To prevent cross-contamination, each cell subset was processed individually, whereas patient and healthy donor samples were processed jointly. The immunoSEQ multiplex PCR was used to amplify TCRB sequences from cDNA, generating 87-bp fragments that spanned the CDR3 region. Amplicons were sequenced on the Illumina HiSeq platform. Per the original workflow: Synthetic template baselines were used to correct PCR bias computationally, reads within Hamming distance 2 were collapsed together, and singletons that could not be merged were discarded. By aligning reads against IMGT, V, D and J genes, CDR3 length, and insertions or deletions at six rearrangement sites were assigned. Within each subset, clonotype counts were normalized to sorted cell number, and only after that were true diversity and Gini coefficients computed with the tcR R package. The overlap coefficient, calculated on TCRB nucleotide sequences, was used to quantify repertoire sharing. Entries here come from immuneACCESS through TCRdb and include only in-frame sequences with V and J called. Some clones fail to appear in such tables; in the studies checked, an unresolved V gene covers under half of the shortfall, and the cause of the remainder is unknown. Clone size and the V and J calls come from that table; the DNA yielded D and trimming. Present in this sample are fewer than 200,000 clones, 10% of which were seen just once. Together, the top ten hold more than 0.45% of the sample.

Each donor gave one peripheral blood draw, averaging approximately 120 mL, which was collected into heparinised tubes. A BD FACSAria II and a panel including CD45RO, CCR7, CD25, CD127, CD95 and CD27 were used to sort naive, central memory, regulatory and stem cell-like memory CD4+ T cells. Purity was above 95% for every sorted population. PBMCs were isolated right away by Lymphoprep density gradient centrifugation and were stained directly, without culture. To minimize batch effects, samples were stained and sorted in pairs, one healthy donor with one patient per experiment. The chain couples TRBV19 to TRBJ2-1; TRBD2 is possibly the D segment (5 matching bases). This TCR was recovered from a man under 40 with type 1 diabetes. Sequenced sample: central memory CD4+ T cells from blood. The bases read TGTGCCAGTACCGCTAGCTGGTACGATGAGCAGTTCTTC. It codes for CASTASWYDEQFF.